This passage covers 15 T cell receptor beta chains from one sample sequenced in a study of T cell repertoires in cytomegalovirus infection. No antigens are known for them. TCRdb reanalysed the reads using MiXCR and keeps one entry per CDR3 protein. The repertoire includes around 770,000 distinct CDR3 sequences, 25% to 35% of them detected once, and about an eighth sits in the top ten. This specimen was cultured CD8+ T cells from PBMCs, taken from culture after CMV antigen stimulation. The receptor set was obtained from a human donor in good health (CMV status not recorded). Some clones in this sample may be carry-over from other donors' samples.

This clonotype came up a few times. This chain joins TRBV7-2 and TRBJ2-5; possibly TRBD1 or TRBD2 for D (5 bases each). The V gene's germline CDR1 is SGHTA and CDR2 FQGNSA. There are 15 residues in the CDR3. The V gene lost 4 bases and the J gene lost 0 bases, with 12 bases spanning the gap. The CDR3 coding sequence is TGTGCCAGCAGCTCCACCGGGACGTACCAAGAGACCCAGTACTTC. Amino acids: CASSSTGTYQETQYF.

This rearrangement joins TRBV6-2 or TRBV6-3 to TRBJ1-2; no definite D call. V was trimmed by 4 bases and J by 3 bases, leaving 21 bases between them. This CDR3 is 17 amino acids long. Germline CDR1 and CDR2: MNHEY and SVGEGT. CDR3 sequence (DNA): TGTGCCAGCAGTTGGGATCCGGTTGGGGAAACCGACTATGGCTACACCTTC. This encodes CASSWDPVGETDYGYTF.

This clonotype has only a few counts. CDR3 DNA: TGTGCCAGCAGCCAAGTCCTACTTGGACAGGGGCGAGAACTCACTGAAGCTTTCTTT. It encodes CASSQVLLGQGRELTEAFF. The chain uses TRBV4-2 and TRBJ1-1, with 9 bases identical to TRBD1. This CDR3 has 19 amino acids. Germline V gene sequence: CDR1 LGHNA, CDR2 YNFKEQ. V trimming: 1 base; J trimming: 4 bases; junction bases outside the gene matches: 16.

Here the CDR3 DNA reads TGTGCCAGCAGCTCCCTGGAGGAGGGTGGCTACACCTTC. The encoded protein is CASSSLEEGGYTF. The V gene is TRBV7-2, the J gene TRBJ1-2; D unclear. The germline gives CDR1 SGHTA, CDR2 FQGNSA. This CDR3 is 13 amino acids long. Trimming removed 4 bases at V and 7 bases at J, with 13 bases between. Variable domain in full (rest from reference TRBV7-2 and TRBJ1-2): GAGVSQSPSNKVTEKGKDVELRCDPISGHTALYWYRQSLGQGLEFLIYFQGNSAPDKSGLPSDRFSAERTGGSVSTLTIQRTQQEDSAVYLCASSSLEEGGYTFGSGTRLTVV.

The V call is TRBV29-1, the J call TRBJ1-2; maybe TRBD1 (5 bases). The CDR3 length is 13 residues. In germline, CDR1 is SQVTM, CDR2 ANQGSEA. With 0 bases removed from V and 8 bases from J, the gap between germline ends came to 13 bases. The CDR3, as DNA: TGCAGCGTTGAAGAAGACAGCCTGAGGGGCTACACCTTC. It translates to CSVEEDSLRGYTF.

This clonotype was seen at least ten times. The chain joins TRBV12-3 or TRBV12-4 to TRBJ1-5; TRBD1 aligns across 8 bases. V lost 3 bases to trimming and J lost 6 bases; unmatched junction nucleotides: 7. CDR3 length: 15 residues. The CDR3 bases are TGTGCCAGCAGTTTTGGGCCAGGGGGCTTTCAGCCCCAGCATTTT. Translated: CASSFGPGGFQPQHF.

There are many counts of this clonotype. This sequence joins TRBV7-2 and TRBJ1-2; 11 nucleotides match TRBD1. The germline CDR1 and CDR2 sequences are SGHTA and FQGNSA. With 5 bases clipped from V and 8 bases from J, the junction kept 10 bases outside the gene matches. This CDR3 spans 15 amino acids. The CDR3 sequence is CASSHGQGAANGYTF. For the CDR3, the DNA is TGTGCCAGCAGCCACGGACAGGGGGCAGCCAACGGCTACACCTTC.

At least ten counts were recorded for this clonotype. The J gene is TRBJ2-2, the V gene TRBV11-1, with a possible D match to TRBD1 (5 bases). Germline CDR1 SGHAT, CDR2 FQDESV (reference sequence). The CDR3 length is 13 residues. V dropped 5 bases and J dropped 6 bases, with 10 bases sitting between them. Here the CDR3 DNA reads TGTGCCAGCAGCGTCGGACAACCCGGGGAGCTGTTTTTT. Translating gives CASSVGQPGELFF.

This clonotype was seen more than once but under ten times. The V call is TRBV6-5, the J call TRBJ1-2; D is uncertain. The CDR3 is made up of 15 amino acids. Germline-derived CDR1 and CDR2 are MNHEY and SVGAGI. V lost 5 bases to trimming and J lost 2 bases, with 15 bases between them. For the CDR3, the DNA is TGTGCCAGCAGTATTACAATTTTCGGGAACTATGGCTACACCTTC. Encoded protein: CASSITIFGNYGYTF.

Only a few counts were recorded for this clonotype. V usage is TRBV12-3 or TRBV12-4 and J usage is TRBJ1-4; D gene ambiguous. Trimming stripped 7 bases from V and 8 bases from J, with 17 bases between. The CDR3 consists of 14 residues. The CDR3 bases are TGTGCCAGCACGCCTCCTACCTACGGAGAAAAACTGTTTTTT. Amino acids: CASTPPTYGEKLFF.

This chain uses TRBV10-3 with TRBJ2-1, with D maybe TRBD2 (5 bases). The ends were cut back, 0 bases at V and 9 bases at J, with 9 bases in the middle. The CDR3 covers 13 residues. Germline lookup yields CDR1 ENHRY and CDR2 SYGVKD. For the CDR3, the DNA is TGTGCCATCAGTGAGTCGAGCGGATCTGAGCAGTTCTTC. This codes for CAISESSGSEQFF.

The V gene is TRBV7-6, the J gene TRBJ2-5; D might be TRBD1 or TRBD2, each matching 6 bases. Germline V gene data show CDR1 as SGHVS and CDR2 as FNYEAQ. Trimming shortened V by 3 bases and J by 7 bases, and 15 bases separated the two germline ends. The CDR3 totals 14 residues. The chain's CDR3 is CASSLGWGAATQYF. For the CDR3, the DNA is TGTGCCAGCAGCTTGGGCTGGGGGGCGGCGACCCAGTACTTC. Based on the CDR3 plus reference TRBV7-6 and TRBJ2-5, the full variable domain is GAGVSQSPRYKVTKRGQDVALRCDPISGHVSLYWYRQALGQGPEFLTYFNYEAQQDKSGLPNDRFSAERPEGSISTLTIQRTEQRDSAMYRCASSLGWGAATQYFGPGTRLLVL.

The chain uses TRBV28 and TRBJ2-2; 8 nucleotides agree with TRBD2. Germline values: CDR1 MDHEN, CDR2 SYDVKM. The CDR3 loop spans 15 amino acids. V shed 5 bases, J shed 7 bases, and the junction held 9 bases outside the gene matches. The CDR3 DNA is TGTGCCAGCAGTCCCCTTAGCGGGGATCACGGGGAGCTGTTTTTT. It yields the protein CASSPLSGDHGELFF.

CDR3 nucleotide sequence: TGTGCCAGCATGGGGACAGGGGGCAGCAATCAGCCCCAGCATTTT. This encodes CASMGTGGSNQPQHF. The chain carries TRBV6-2 or TRBV6-3 and TRBJ1-5; 12 bases align to TRBD1. The length of the CDR3 is 15 residues. The V gene end was trimmed by 7 bases and the J gene end by 1 base; junction bases not matched to a gene: 2. CDR1 and CDR2 (germline): MNHEY, SVGEGT.

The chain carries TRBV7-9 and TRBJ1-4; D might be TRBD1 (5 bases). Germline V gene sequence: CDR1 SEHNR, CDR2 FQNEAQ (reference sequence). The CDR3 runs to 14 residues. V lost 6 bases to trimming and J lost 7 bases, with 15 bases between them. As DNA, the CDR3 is TGTGCCAGCAGTACCCAGGGACGAGGTGAAAAACTGTTTTTT. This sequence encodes CASSTQGRGEKLFF. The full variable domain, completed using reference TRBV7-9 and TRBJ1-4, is DTGVSQNPRHKITKRGQNVTFRCDPISEHNRLYWYRQTLGQGPEFLTYFQNEAQLEKSRLLSDRFSAERPKGSFSTLEIQRTEQGDSAMYLCASSTQGRGEKLFFGSGTQLSVL.